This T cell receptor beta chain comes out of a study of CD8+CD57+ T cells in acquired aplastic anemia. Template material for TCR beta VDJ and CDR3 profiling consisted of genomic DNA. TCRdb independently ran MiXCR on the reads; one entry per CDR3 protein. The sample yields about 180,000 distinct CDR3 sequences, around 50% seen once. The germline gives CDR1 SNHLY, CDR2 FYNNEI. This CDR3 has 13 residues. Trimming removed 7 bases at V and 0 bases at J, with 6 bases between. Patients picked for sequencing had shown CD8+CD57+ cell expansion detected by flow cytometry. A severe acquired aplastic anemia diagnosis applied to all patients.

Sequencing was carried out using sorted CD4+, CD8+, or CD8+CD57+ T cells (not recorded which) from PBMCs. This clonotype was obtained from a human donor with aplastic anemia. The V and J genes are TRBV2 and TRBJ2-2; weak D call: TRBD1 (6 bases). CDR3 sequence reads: CASTGANTGELFF. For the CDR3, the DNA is TGTGCCAGCACAGGGGCGAACACCGGGGAGCTGTTTTTT.